This T cell receptor (beta chain) is drawn from a study of beta chain features in type 1 diabetes. Study observations and caveats: For type 1 diabetes patients, VDJ junctions showed fewer insertions and more deletions. Whatever favoring of shorter templates PCR might show would apply equally to patients and controls.

The whole isolated RNA underwent reverse transcription, so sequencing captured expressed TCRB transcripts. Data came from immunoSEQ multiplex PCR; TCRdb stores just in-frame clones and leaves some out. This table has hundreds of thousands of clones, more than 9.5% appearing once. The V gene's germline CDR1 is SSHAT and CDR2 FNYEAQ (reference sequence). The CDR3 consists of 16 residues. As concerns this clone: Its specificity is unknown. Sequence at one end of the junction differs from germline and may be a read error.

The sequenced sample consisted of naive CD4+ T cells from blood. This receptor was identified in a woman in her twenties or thirties in good health. The V call is TRBV7-7, the J call TRBJ2-5; D is perhaps TRBD2 (7 bases). The CDR3 DNA reads TGTGCTAGCAGCTTAGGTTCCCGGGGGGCTGGAGAGACCCAGTACTTC. This gives the protein CASSLGSRGAGETQYF.